This TCR beta chain was identified in a study of T cell responses to AZD1222 COVID-19 vaccine. Whole-study context: Whether given at about 4 or about 12 weeks, second doses were pooled.

The CDR3 is made up of 13 amino acids. In germline, CDR1 is SNHLY, CDR2 FYNNEI. The ends lost 6 bases at V and 4 bases at J; junction bases unmatched: 3. General study findings and limits: Most donors were white British and more were female, and clonal diversity was possibly underestimated.

Note on this clone: As yet, its antigen is unknown.

Here immunoSEQ multiplex PCR was the method, and the copy in TCRdb shows in-frame clones only, minus some. This sample has about 85,000 clones, with roughly 88% found just once. The sequence derives from an adult in good health. The sample in question was peripheral blood, obtained on day 0 of AZD1222 vaccination. The genes are TRBV2 and TRBJ1-2, with 9 bases that match TRBD1. The DNA of the CDR3 is TGTGCCAGCAGCAGGGACAGGGCCTATGGCTACACCTTC. The encoded protein is CASSRDRAYGYTF.